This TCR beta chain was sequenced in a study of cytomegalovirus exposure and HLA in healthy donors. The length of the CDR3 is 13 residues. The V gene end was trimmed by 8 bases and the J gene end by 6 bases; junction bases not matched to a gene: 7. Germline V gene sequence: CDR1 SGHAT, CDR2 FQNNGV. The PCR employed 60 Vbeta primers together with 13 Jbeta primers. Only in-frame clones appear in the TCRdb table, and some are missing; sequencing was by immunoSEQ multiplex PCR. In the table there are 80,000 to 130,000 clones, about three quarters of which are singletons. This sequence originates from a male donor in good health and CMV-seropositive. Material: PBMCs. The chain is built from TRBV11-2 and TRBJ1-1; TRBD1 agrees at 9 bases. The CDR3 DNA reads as TGTGCCAGCGGCAGGGACAGGGAGGCTGAAGCTTTCTTT. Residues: CASGRDREAEAFF.